The text below deals with one T cell receptor beta chain. Its antigen remains unidentified. Base qualities are missing; no much larger clone stands one base away. The data are from a study of T cell responses to AZD1222 COVID-19 vaccine (dated by TCRdb to the early 2020s). About the study as a whole: AZD1222 recipients whose second dose came at about 4 weeks and those whose second dose came at about 12 weeks were combined into one group, since spike-specific TCR depth and breadth did not differ between the two schedules. Trial participants were enrolled by age into subgroups of 18-55, 56-69 and 70-plus years, and roughly 160, 29 and 62 TCR-sequenced participants, respectively, were included in these subgroups. TCR sequencing covered fewer than 250 trial participants: about 210 given two doses of AZD1222 and approximately 26 given two doses of MenACWY control vaccine. Here is what the overall study found, with its caveats: Participants were mostly white British, with more females than males. The authors suggested clonal diversity may have been underestimated. After two AZD1222 doses, both the breadth and the depth of spike-specific TCRs were significantly higher than at day 0 and than in MenACWY recipients. In the small 56-69-year group, the increase in depth fell short of significance, most likely because of low power. CD4 TCRs associated with the vaccine covered the entire spike protein, and the dominant responses were in regions 160-218 and 743-854. Reportedly, almost half of the unique spike-specific TCRs recognized epitopes lying outside the regions that are mutated in the B.1.351 and B.1.1.7 variants. No day 14 peak-response samples were available, so repertoires were characterized only after the peak T cell response. Conclusions about previously exposed vaccinees were limited because only six AZD1222 recipients were SARS-CoV-2 seropositive at baseline.

V drops 0 bases and J drops 5 bases, leaving 10 bases in between. The CDR3 spans 15 residues, from the cysteine through the phenylalanine. Kept here is only the CDR3 DNA, which spans 45 bases and is read in frame from base 1. The germline V gene encodes CDR1 LGHNA and CDR2 YSLEER. The time point tag for this specimen amounts to: baseline before first vaccination. Samples from vaccinated people were obtained from the UK trials COV001 and COV002, which included a single-blind randomized controlled phase 2/3 trial of AZD1222 (ChAdOx1 nCoV-19) in healthy adults. For TCRbeta chain sequencing, PBMC samples were collected from trial participants at day 0 and at day 28 after the second dose. The CDR3 regions of human TCRbeta chains were analyzed by immunosequencing. Per the source publication's procedure: Repertoire TCRs were checked for matches against a reference library of SARS-CoV-2-specific TCRs that had been generated using the MIRA antigen-specificity platform. Breadth was defined as the fraction of unique TCRs that were SARS-CoV-2-associated. Depth was defined as the fraction of total T cells that were SARS-CoV-2-associated. Each spike-specific TCR was assigned to its reactive spike region and to a CD4 or CD8 class using the MIRA data. Log10-transformed breadth and depth values were compared by one-way ANOVA with Sidak's multiple comparisons tests. TCRdb re-hosts the immuneACCESS table, in-frame sequences only. Its copies lack some clones; in the studies checked, an unresolved V gene accounts for under half of them, and the cause for the rest is not known. The DNA was the basis for D and trimming; V, J and clone size are from that table. In all, the sample holds 57,000 or so clones, and roughly 70% of those were seen once. 11% to 15% of the sample belongs to the ten largest clones.

The chain uses TRBV4-3 and TRBJ2-2, with a weak D call of TRBD2 (6 bases match). The sample here was peripheral blood, taken on day 0 of AZD1222 vaccination. This sequence originates from an adult in good health. The nucleotide sequence is given as TGCGCCAGCAGCCAAGAGGCGGGGCGGACCGGGGAGCTGTTTTTT. The encoded protein is CASSQEAGRTGELFF.